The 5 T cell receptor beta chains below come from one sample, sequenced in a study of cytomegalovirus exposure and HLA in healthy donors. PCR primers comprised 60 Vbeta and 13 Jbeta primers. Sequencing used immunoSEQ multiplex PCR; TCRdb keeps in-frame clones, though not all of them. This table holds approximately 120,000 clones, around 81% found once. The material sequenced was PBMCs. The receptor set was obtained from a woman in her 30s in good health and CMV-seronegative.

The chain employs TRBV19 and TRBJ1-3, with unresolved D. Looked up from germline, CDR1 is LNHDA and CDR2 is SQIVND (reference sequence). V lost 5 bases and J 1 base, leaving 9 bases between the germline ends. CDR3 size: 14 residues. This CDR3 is CASSPRVSGNTIYF. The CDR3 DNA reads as TGTGCCAGTAGTCCCCGAGTATCTGGAAACACCATATATTTT.

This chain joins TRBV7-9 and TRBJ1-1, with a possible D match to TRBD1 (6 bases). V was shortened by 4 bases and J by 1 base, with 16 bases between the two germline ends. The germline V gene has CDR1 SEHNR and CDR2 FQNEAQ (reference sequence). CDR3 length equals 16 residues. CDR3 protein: CASSYDRGGPNTEAFF. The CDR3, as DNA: TGTGCCAGCAGCTATGATCGGGGGGGGCCGAACACTGAAGCTTTCTTT. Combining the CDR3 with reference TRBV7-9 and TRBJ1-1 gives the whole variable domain DTGVSQNPRHKITKRGQNVTFRCDPISEHNRLYWYRQTLGQGPEFLTYFQNEAQLEKSRLLSDRFSAERPKGSFSTLEIQRTEQGDSAMYLCASSYDRGGPNTEAFFGQGTRLTVV.

CDR3 coding DNA: TGCGCCAGCAGTGAAGGCATAGCGGGAGGAACAGATACGCAGTATTTT. Amino acids: CASSEGIAGGTDTQYF. V usage is TRBV10-1 and J usage is TRBJ2-3; 10 bases fit TRBD2. Germline V gives CDR1 WNHNN, CDR2 SYGVQD (reference sequence). This CDR3 comprises 16 residues. Losses at the gene ends were 3 bases for V and 3 bases for J; bases not matched to a gene: 6.

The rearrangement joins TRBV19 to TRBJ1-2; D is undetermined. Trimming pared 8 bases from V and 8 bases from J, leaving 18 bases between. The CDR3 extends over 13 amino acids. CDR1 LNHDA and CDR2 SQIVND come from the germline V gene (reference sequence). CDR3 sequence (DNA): TGTGCCAGTTCCCTCACCAGGAATCAGGGCTACACCTTC. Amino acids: CASSLTRNQGYTF.

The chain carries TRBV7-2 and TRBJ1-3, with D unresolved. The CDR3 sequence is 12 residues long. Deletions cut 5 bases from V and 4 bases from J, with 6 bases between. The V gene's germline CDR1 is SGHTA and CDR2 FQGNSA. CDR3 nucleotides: TGTGCCAGCAGCGTACAGGGAAACACCATATATTTT. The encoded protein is CASSVQGNTIYF. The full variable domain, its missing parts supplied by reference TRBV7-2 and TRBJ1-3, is GAGVSQSPSNKVTEKGKDVELRCDPISGHTALYWYRQSLGQGLEFLIYFQGNSAPDKSGLPSDRFSAERTGGSVSTLTIQRTQQEDSAVYLCASSVQGNTIYFGEGSWLTVV.